This is a list of T cell receptor beta chains from one sample in a study of early T cells in non-severe SARS-CoV-2 infection. TCRdb redid the calling of the 5' RACE reads with MiXCR, one entry per CDR3 protein. Of 40,000 or so distinct CDR3 sequences in the sample, approximately 6.1% were seen once. The sequencing input was whole blood. The receptors here all came from an adult who was a healthcare worker with PCR-confirmed SARS-CoV-2 infection or an uninfected control (not recorded which). Each CDR3 is given with its conserved first and last residue. D genes are given only for firm matches. Clone size, where shown, is once, few, many, or a class for clones that have expanded.

size: .; D: .; J: TRBJ1-1; V: TRBV20-1; CDR3: CSARGGQGDVAFF; DNA: TGCAGTGCTAGAGGGGGGCAGGGTGATGTGGCTTTCTTT
size: few; D: TRBD2; J: TRBJ2-5; V: TRBV27; CDR3: CASSLGASGAETQYF; DNA: TGTGCCAGCAGTTTGGGAGCTAGCGGAGCAGAGACCCAGTACTTC
size: many; D: .; J: TRBJ1-1; V: TRBV6-1; CDR3: CASTPQGTEAFF; DNA: TGTGCCAGCACCCCTCAGGGGACTGAAGCTTTCTTT
size: few; D: .; J: TRBJ2-7; V: TRBV14; CDR3: CASSQGGQSSYEQYF; DNA: TGTGCCAGCAGCCAAGGAGGACAGAGCTCCTACGAGCAGTACTTC
size: many; D: TRBD1; J: TRBJ2-3; V: TRBV5-4; CDR3: CASSVVNRGRTDTQYF; DNA: TGTGCCAGCAGCGTTGTTAACAGGGGGCGCACAGATACGCAGTATTTT
size: .; D: .; J: TRBJ2-7; V: TRBV11-2; CDR3: CASSSNSYEQYF; DNA: TGTGCCAGCAGCTCCAACTCCTACGAGCAGTACTTC
size: .; D: .; J: TRBJ1-6; V: TRBV10-1; CDR3: CASRPTGALHF; DNA: TGCGCCAGCAGGCCGACAGGAGCTCTCCACTTT
size: few; D: TRBD1; J: TRBJ1-5; V: TRBV4-1; CDR3: CASSPPDRDNQPQHF; DNA: TGCGCCAGCAGCCCTCCGGACAGGGACAATCAGCCCCAGCATTTT
size: many; D: .; J: TRBJ2-6; V: TRBV4-2; CDR3: CASSQEEGAGANVLTF; DNA: TGTGCCAGCAGCCAAGAAGAGGGTGCTGGGGCCAACGTCCTGACTTTC
size: .; D: TRBD1; J: TRBJ1-4; V: TRBV5-4; CDR3: CASSIKLGQSSEKLFF; DNA: TGTGCCAGCAGCATCAAACTGGGACAGTCTTCCGAAAAACTGTTTTTT
size: many; D: .; J: TRBJ2-1; V: TRBV7-9; CDR3: CASSQEPLALSYNEQFF; DNA: TGTGCCAGCAGCCAGGAACCCCTGGCGCTTTCCTACAATGAGCAGTTCTTC
size: many; D: TRBD1; J: TRBJ1-2; V: TRBV18; CDR3: CASSPRTGGNYGYTF; DNA: TGTGCCAGCTCACCACGGACAGGGGGCAACTATGGCTACACCTTC
size: many; D: TRBD2; J: TRBJ2-5; V: TRBV20-1; CDR3: CSAKLAGGLGETQYF; DNA: TGCAGTGCTAAACTAGCGGGGGGGTTGGGAGAGACCCAGTACTTC
size: many; D: .; J: TRBJ1-2; V: TRBV5-1; CDR3: CASSLTSRVVGYTF; DNA: TGCGCCAGCAGCTTGACCAGTCGGGTAGTCGGCTACACCTTC
size: .; D: TRBD1; J: TRBJ1-5; V: TRBV19; CDR3: CASSYRGEQPQHF; DNA: TGTGCCAGTAGTTACAGGGGGGAACAGCCCCAGCATTTT
size: many; D: .; J: TRBJ1-1; V: TRBV18; CDR3: CASSPDGRPEAFF; DNA: TGTGCCAGCTCACCTGATGGGAGACCTGAAGCTTTCTTT
size: few; D: .; J: TRBJ2-1; V: TRBV18; CDR3: CASSGKGVNEQFF; DNA: TGTGCCAGCTCAGGGAAGGGGGTCAATGAGCAGTTCTTC
size: few; D: .; J: TRBJ2-1; V: TRBV6-2/TRBV6-3; CDR3: CASTVGADRNEQFF; DNA: TGTGCCAGCACCGTGGGGGCCGACCGAAATGAGCAGTTCTTC
size: once; D: .; J: TRBJ2-3; V: TRBV9; CDR3: CASSVAGKPWDTQCF; DNA: TGTGCCAGCAGCGTAGCAGGCAAGCCTTGGGATACGCAGTGTTTT
size: many; D: .; J: TRBJ2-7; V: TRBV20-1; CDR3: CSARGDIDYEQYF; DNA: TGCAGTGCTAGAGGGGACATTGACTACGAGCAGTACTTC
size: many; D: .; J: TRBJ2-2; V: TRBV10-3; CDR3: CAISEGPGAGELFF; DNA: TGTGCCATCAGTGAGGGGCCGGGCGCCGGGGAGCTGTTTTTT
size: few; D: TRBD1; J: TRBJ2-5; V: TRBV6-2/TRBV6-3; CDR3: CASSDRGPTYRETQYF; DNA: TGTGCCAGCAGCGACAGGGGGCCGACATACAGAGAGACCCAGTACTTC
size: many; D: .; J: TRBJ1-2; V: TRBV14; CDR3: CASSRLPGYYGYTF; DNA: TGTGCCAGCAGCCGCCTTCCCGGATACTATGGCTACACCTTC
size: many; D: TRBD1; J: TRBJ2-7; V: TRBV29-1; CDR3: CSVLTGVEQYF; DNA: TGCAGCGTACTAACAGGGGTCGAGCAGTACTTC
size: .; D: TRBD1; J: TRBJ1-1; V: TRBV30; CDR3: CAWSDPTGMNTEAFF; DNA: TGTGCCTGGAGCGACCCGACAGGGATGAACACTGAAGCTTTCTTT
size: once; D: .; J: TRBJ2-4; V: TRBV11-2; CDR3: CASSLEGIQYF; DNA: TGTGCCAGCAGCTTAGAGGGCATTCAGTACTTC
size: many; D: .; J: TRBJ2-1; V: TRBV24-1; CDR3: CATSVGRIYSTSEQFF; DNA: TGTGCCACCAGTGTGGGCCGAATTTATAGTACAAGTGAGCAGTTCTTC
size: many; D: TRBD1; J: TRBJ2-7; V: TRBV5-1; CDR3: CASRAGQGVYEQYF; DNA: TGCGCCAGCAGGGCGGGACAGGGGGTCTACGAGCAGTACTTC
size: many; D: .; J: TRBJ2-5; V: TRBV29-1; CDR3: CSVVGQGPMGGETQYF; DNA: TGCAGCGTTGTGGGCCAGGGACCCATGGGGGGAGAGACCCAGTACTTC
size: many; D: .; J: TRBJ1-5; V: TRBV19; CDR3: CASSLPSGFRNQPQHF; DNA: TGTGCCAGTAGTCTCCCGTCGGGGTTCCGGAATCAGCCCCAGCATTTT
size: many; D: TRBD1; J: TRBJ2-1; V: TRBV5-4; CDR3: CASSLAPDRRYNEQFF; DNA: TGTGCCAGCAGCTTGGCACCGGACAGGCGCTACAATGAGCAGTTCTTC
size: few; D: .; J: TRBJ1-4; V: TRBV5-4; CDR3: CASSLEPGVEKLFF; DNA: TGTGCCAGCAGCTTGGAACCAGGGGTAGAAAAACTGTTTTTT
size: .; D: .; J: TRBJ2-7; V: TRBV27; CDR3: CASSPSGSYEQYF; DNA: TGTGCCAGCAGTCCCTCCGGTTCCTACGAGCAGTACTTC
size: many; D: TRBD1; J: TRBJ2-2; V: TRBV12-3/TRBV12-4; CDR3: CASRDRDRGPVTGELFF; DNA: TGTGCCAGCAGGGACCGGGACAGGGGGCCGGTCACCGGGGAGCTGTTTTTT
size: .; D: .; J: TRBJ1-5; V: TRBV2; CDR3: CASSARDGSNQPQHF; DNA: TGTGCCAGCAGTGCTCGGGATGGGAGCAATCAGCCCCAGCATTTT
size: many; D: TRBD1; J: TRBJ1-1; V: TRBV6-5; CDR3: CASRGQGPAFF; DNA: TGTGCCAGCAGGGGACAGGGGCCCGCTTTCTTT
size: few; D: .; J: TRBJ1-2; V: TRBV4-1; CDR3: CASSSMAGNYGYTF; DNA: TGCGCCAGCAGCTCGATGGCGGGGAACTATGGCTACACCTTC